This TCR beta chain was captured by sequencing in a study of tumor-infiltrating lymphocytes in oesophageal squamous cell carcinoma. TCRdb reprocessed the PCR reads with MiXCR, giving one entry per CDR3 protein. The data show 9,900 or so distinct CDR3 sequences, about 54% seen once. The sequenced material came from esophageal tumor tissue. The sequence was obtained from a female donor with esophageal squamous cell carcinoma.

CDR3 sequence (DNA): TGCGCCAGCAGCGGACAGGCAACTAATGAAAAACTGTTTTTT. Translating gives CASSGQATNEKLFF. V is TRBV10-2 and J is TRBJ1-4; the match to TRBD1 covers 7 bases. Germline V gene sequence: CDR1 WSHSY, CDR2 SAAADI. The V segment lost 6 bases and the J segment 0 bases; nucleotides outside the gene matches: 1. The CDR3 extends over 14 amino acids.